The source of this T cell receptor beta chain is a study of T cell responses to AZD1222 COVID-19 vaccine. Findings and caveats of the study: The breadth and depth of Spike-specific TCRs increased once two AZD1222 doses had been given. Repertoire sampling occurred only after the peak T cell response. The CD4 TCRs associated with vaccination extended across spike and predominated at 160-218 and 743-854. The donors showed a predominance of white British ancestry and of females, with possible underestimation of clonal diversity.

As to this clone: Its specificity is unknown.

Measured with immunoSEQ multiplex PCR; TCRdb has only the in-frame clones, and not every one. The sample contains approximately 73,000 clones, 70% to 85% of which appear only once. This clonotype was sampled from an adult in good health. Sequenced here: peripheral blood, sampled on day 0 of AZD1222 vaccination.

As DNA, the CDR3 is TGTGCCAGCAACACCGGGTCAAAAGGTAGAGCCCTCCACTTT. This gives the protein CASNTGSKGRALHF. V and J are TRBV7-2 and TRBJ1-6; D call uncertain. V was cut by 7 bases and J by 14 bases, with 21 bases left in between. The V gene's germline CDR1 is SGHTA and CDR2 FQGNSA. The CDR3 sequence is 14 residues long.